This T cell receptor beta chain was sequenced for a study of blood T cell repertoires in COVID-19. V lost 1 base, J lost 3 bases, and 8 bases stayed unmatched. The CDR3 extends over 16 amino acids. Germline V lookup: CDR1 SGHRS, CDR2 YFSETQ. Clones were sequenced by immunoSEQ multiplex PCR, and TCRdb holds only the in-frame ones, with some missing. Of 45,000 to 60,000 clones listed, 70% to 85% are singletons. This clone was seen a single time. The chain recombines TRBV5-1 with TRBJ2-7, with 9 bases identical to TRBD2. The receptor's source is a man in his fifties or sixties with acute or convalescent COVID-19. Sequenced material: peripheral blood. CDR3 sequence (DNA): TGCGCCAGCAGCTTGCGGGGAGGAGCGGGAGGCTACGAGCAGTACTTC. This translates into CASSLRGGAGGYEQYF.